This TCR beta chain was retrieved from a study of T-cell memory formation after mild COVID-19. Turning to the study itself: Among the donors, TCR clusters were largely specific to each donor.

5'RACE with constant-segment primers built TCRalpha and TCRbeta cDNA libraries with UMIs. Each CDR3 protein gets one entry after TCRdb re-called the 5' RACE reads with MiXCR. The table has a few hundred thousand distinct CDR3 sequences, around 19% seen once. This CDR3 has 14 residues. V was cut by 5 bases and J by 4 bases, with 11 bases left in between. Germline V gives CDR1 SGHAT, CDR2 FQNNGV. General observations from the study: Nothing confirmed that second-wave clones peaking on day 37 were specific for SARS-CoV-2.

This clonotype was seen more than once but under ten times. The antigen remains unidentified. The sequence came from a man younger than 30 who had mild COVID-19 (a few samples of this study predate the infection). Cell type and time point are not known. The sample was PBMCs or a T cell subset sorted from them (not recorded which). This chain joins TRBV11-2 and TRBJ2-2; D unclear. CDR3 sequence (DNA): TGTGCCAGCAGCGCCCTGCGGACCACCGGGGAGCTGTTTTTT. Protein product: CASSALRTTGELFF. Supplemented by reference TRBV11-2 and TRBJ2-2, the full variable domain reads EAGVAQSPRYKIIEKRQSVAFWCNPISGHATLYWYQQILGQGPKLLIQFQNNGVVDDSQLPKDRFSAERLKGVDSTLKIQPAKLEDSAVYLCASSALRTTGELFFGEGSRLTVL.